This T cell receptor beta chain was recorded in a study of shared clonotypes between healthy human individuals. Each PCR replicate from the sorted subsets contained about 200 ng DNA, which is about 30,000 T cell genomes. The data were produced by immunoSEQ multiplex PCR, yet TCRdb's version contains in-frame clones alone and is incomplete. The sample has hundreds of thousands of clones, 73% seen once. The CDR3 length is 14 residues. Trimming took 6 bases from V and 8 from J; bases not matched to a gene: 12. The germline CDR1 and CDR2 sequences are KGHSH and LQKENI. This sequence originates from a woman in her twenties or thirties in good health. The sample was memory CD4+ T cells sorted from blood. The subset denotes: CD45RA-negative fraction. The chain couples TRBV18 to TRBJ1-2; 7 bases are a match to TRBD1. The CDR3 DNA reads as TGTGCCAGCTCCCGAGGGGGCGCCCCTGACGGCTACACCTTC. It codes for CASSRGGAPDGYTF.